One sample yielded the 32 T cell receptor beta chains listed below, sequenced in a study of blood T cells in healthy people across ages. A sample-barcoded 5' primer and a J-beta primer mix were used in a second PCR of roughly 7 to 11 cycles. TCRdb reprocessed the 5' RACE reads with MiXCR, giving one entry per CDR3 protein. The sample shows hundreds of thousands of distinct CDR3 sequences, 40% to 45% of them seen only once. Sequenced sample: blood. The receptors come from a man at least 80 years old in good health.

This clonotype has just a few counts. This chain uses TRBV7-2 with TRBJ2-5; 9 positions agree with TRBD2. The germline gives CDR1 SGHTA, CDR2 FQGNSA. The length of the CDR3 is 17 residues. Trimming cost V 1 base and J 8 bases; bases outside gene matches: 14. Written as DNA, the CDR3 is TGTGCCAGCAGCTTAGGCGGCGGGAGGGCCGGTTTAAGAACCCAGTACTTC. Translation: CASSLGGGRAGLRTQYF.

The V gene is TRBV6-4, the J gene TRBJ2-2, with TRBD1 matching over 9 bases. The V gene end was trimmed by 5 bases and the J gene end by 3 bases; junction bases not matched to a gene: 1. Germline V gene sequence: CDR1 MRHNA, CDR2 SNTAGT. The CDR3 is 14 residues long. The chain's CDR3 is CASSNRGHTGELFF. As DNA, the CDR3 is TGTGCCAGCAGTAACAGGGGGCACACCGGGGAGCTGTTTTTT.

This clonotype was counted only a few times. The CDR3: CASSRVLEGRNSPLHF. CDR3 DNA: TGCGCCAGCAGCCGTGTGTTAGAGGGTAGGAATTCACCCCTCCACTTT. This chain links TRBV4-3 with TRBJ1-6; D uncertain. V lost 4 bases, J lost 7 bases, and 17 bases lay in between. This CDR3 is 16 amino acids long. CDR1 and CDR2 from the germline V gene are LGHNA and YSLEER.

This clonotype turned up a few times. The rearrangement uses TRBV20-1 and TRBJ2-6, with a possible D match to TRBD2 (5 bases). Germline CDR1 reads DFQATT; CDR2 reads SNEGSKA (reference sequence). The CDR3 sequence is 15 residues long. Trimming removed 3 bases from V and 2 bases from J, with 11 bases in between. CDR3 loop: CSAREAIAGANVLTF. The CDR3 DNA reads as TGCAGTGCTAGGGAGGCTATAGCTGGGGCCAACGTCCTGACTTTC.

This clonotype was observed a few times. This chain uses TRBV29-1 with TRBJ2-5, with 9 bases identical to TRBD2. The CDR3 contains 15 residues. CDR1 and CDR2 (germline): SQVTM, ANQGSEA. Trimming removed 6 bases from V and 1 base from J; junction bases left unmatched: 9. The DNA for the CDR3 is TGCAGCGTCATCAGTCTAGCGGGGCCCCAAGAGACCCAGTACTTC. Protein sequence: CSVISLAGPQETQYF.

Only a few counts were recorded for this clonotype. The chain uses TRBV20-1 and TRBJ2-5; 7 bases match TRBD1. This CDR3 has 12 residues. Germline CDR1 DFQATT, CDR2 SNEGSKA (reference sequence). The J segment lost 7 bases and the V segment lost 1 base, leaving 3 bases of the junction unmatched. CDR3 DNA: TGCAGTGCTAGAGGACCAGGGGGGACCCAGTACTTC. Protein sequence: CSARGPGGTQYF.

This clonotype was counted between two and nine times. One base away lies a much larger clone, so this may be a sequencing read error. The genes are TRBV3-1 and TRBJ2-7, with D unclear. This CDR3 contains 12 residues. V lost 1 base to trimming and J lost 7 bases, with 8 bases between them. Germline V gene data show CDR1 as LGHDT and CDR2 as YNNKEL (reference sequence). The CDR3 loop reads CASSQVLNEQYF. CDR3 DNA: TGTGCCAGCAGCCAAGTCCTCAATGAGCAGTACTTC.

The chain recombines TRBV6-5 with TRBJ1-2; perhaps TRBD1 as D (6 bases). The germline V gene has CDR1 MNHEY and CDR2 SVGAGI. V lost 5 bases and J 6 bases, leaving 13 bases between the germline ends. The CDR3 loop spans 13 amino acids. The CDR3 protein is CASSIQGYHGYTF. DNA of the CDR3: TGTGCCAGCAGTATACAGGGTTATCATGGCTACACCTTC.

This clonotype came up once. The gene calls are TRBV28 and TRBJ2-5, with D perhaps TRBD1 (7 bases). This CDR3 is built from 14 residues. Germline CDR1 is MDHEN and CDR2 is SYDVKM. V lost 6 bases and J 11 bases, leaving 22 bases between the germline ends. CDR3 in DNA: TGTGCCAGCAGGAAGGGGGGACAGATCTACGGGCAGTACTTC. Amino acids: CASRKGGQIYGQYF.

V usage is TRBV4-2 and J usage is TRBJ2-1; D possibly corresponds to TRBD2 (5 bases). V lost 0 bases, J lost 15 bases, and 18 bases lay in between. Looked up from germline, CDR1 is LGHNA and CDR2 is YNFKEQ. The length of the CDR3 is 14 residues. As DNA, the CDR3 is TGTGCCAGCAGCCAAGATCTGGTAGCGAACGAGGGGTTCTTC. It specifies CASSQDLVANEGFF.

DNA of the CDR3: TGTGCCAGCACCGCACTCTTGACTGCAGATAGCAATCAGCCCCAGCATTTT. This codes for CASTALLTADSNQPQHF. The chain combines TRBV6-2 or TRBV6-3 with TRBJ1-5; D remains ambiguous. Germline values: CDR1 MNHEY, CDR2 SVGEGT. The CDR3 consists of 17 residues. Trimming took off 7 bases at V and 0 bases at J, with 19 bases between the two ends.

This clonotype occurred many times. The chain carries TRBV21-1 and TRBJ1-1. TRBV21-1 is annotated as a pseudogene. The CDR3 consists of 16 residues. This CDR3 reads CASSKREVRWNTEAFF. In DNA, the CDR3 is TGTGCCAGCAGCAAAAGGGAGGTCCGTTGGAACACTGAAGCTTTCTTT.

This chain uses TRBV27 with TRBJ1-2, with 8 positions matching TRBD1. This CDR3 spans 14 amino acids. The V gene end was trimmed by 6 bases and the J gene end by 9 bases; junction bases not matched to a gene: 12. Per the germline V gene, CDR1 is MNHEY and CDR2 is SMNVEV (reference sequence). CDR3 residues: CASSLNGQGDSYTF. CDR3 DNA: TGTGCCAGCAGCCTTAACGGACAGGGAGATAGCTACACCTTC.

The chain employs TRBV6-2 or TRBV6-3 and TRBJ2-6; weak D call: TRBD2 (5 bases). Germline V lookup: CDR1 MNHEY, CDR2 SVGEGT. CDR3 length: 17 residues. The V end was cut by 6 bases, the J end by 2 bases, with 17 bases between. The CDR3 protein is CASRDSGYGTGANVLTF. CDR3 bases: TGTGCCAGCAGGGATTCGGGGTACGGGACTGGGGCCAACGTCCTGACTTTC.

The rearrangement links TRBV7-2 to TRBJ2-7, with 8 bases aligning to TRBD1. CDR3 length: 14 residues. CDR1 is SGHTA and CDR2 is FQGNSA in the germline V gene. Unmatched junction bases numbered 9, after V lost 10 bases and J lost 1 base. This CDR3 reads CATRTGGSSYEQYF. CDR3 DNA sequence: TGTGCCACACGAACAGGGGGATCTTCCTACGAGCAGTACTTC.

In this sample, this clonotype turned up many times. The chain joins TRBV7-3 to TRBJ2-1; possibly TRBD2 for D (6 bases). The CDR3 length is 18 residues. V lost 4 bases to trimming and J lost 0 bases, with 19 bases between them. The V gene's germline CDR1 is SGHTA and CDR2 FQGTGA. CDR3 DNA sequence: TGTGCCAGCAGCTCCCCCCTGGAGCGGGCTAGCTCCTACAATGAGCAGTTCTTC. Translated: CASSSPLERASSYNEQFF.

The sample holds a few counts of this clonotype. The chain couples TRBV10-3 to TRBJ2-1, with a tentative D call TRBD2 (6 bases). This CDR3 has 18 residues. CDR1 is ENHRY and CDR2 is SYGVKD in the germline V gene. With 0 bases removed from V and 4 bases from J, the gap between germline ends came to 19 bases. CDR3 in amino acids: CAISESLGTRRGYNEQFF. As DNA, the CDR3 is TGTGCCATCAGTGAGTCCTTAGGGACCCGGCGGGGTTACAATGAGCAGTTCTTC.

CDR3 residues: CASSGLGGRAKNIQYF. The CDR3 DNA sequence: TGTGCCAGCAGTGGATTAGGGGGGCGGGCCAAAAACATTCAGTACTTC. The chain couples TRBV6-1 to TRBJ2-4; D possibly matches TRBD1 or TRBD2 (6 bases each). The CDR3 has 16 residues. V lost 4 bases, J lost 1 base, and 14 bases lay in between. Looked up from germline, CDR1 is MNHNS and CDR2 is SASEGT.

The chain links TRBV2 to TRBJ2-7; D may be TRBD2 (6 bases). Germline CDR1 is SNHLY and CDR2 is FYNNEI. V shed 4 bases and J shed 0 bases, with 22 bases lying between them. The CDR3 length is 18 residues. The CDR3 is CASSVSVREAKSSYEQYF. The CDR3 DNA sequence: TGTGCCAGCAGTGTTTCGGTCAGGGAGGCAAAGAGCTCCTACGAGCAGTACTTC. The full variable domain, rest sourced from reference TRBV2 and TRBJ2-7, is EPEVTQTPSHQVTQMGQEVILRCVPISNHLYFYWYRQILGQKVEFLVSFYNNEISEKSEIFDDQFSVERPDGSNFTLKIRSTKLEDSAMYFCASSVSVREAKSSYEQYFGPGTRLTVT.

This chain connects TRBV7-9 to TRBJ1-6; D unresolved. The ends were cut back, 8 bases at V and 8 bases at J, with 10 bases in the middle. Germline CDR1 SEHNR, CDR2 FQNEAQ (reference sequence). The CDR3 runs to 12 residues. The CDR3 region is CASSLYDSPLHF. The DNA of the CDR3 is TGTGCCAGCTCCCTTTACGATTCACCCCTCCACTTT.

The V and J genes are TRBV20-1 and TRBJ1-6; weak D call: TRBD1 (6 bases). Per germline, CDR1 DFQATT and CDR2 SNEGSKA (reference sequence). The V end was cut by 3 bases, the J end by 6 bases, with 12 bases between. The CDR3 totals 14 residues. The CDR3 nucleotides read TGCAGTGCTAGGGGGGCAGGGGTTAATTCACCCCTCCACTTT. Protein sequence: CSARGAGVNSPLHF.

The chain carries TRBV10-3 and TRBJ2-7; 7 nucleotides line up with TRBD2. Looked up from germline, CDR1 is ENHRY and CDR2 is SYGVKD. Germline trimming cut 9 bases from V and 2 bases from J; bases unmatched to any gene: 10. CDR3 size: 14 residues. In DNA form, the CDR3 reads TGTGCCATTCCCGGGCTAGCGGACGCCTACGAGCAGTACTTC. This gives the protein CAIPGLADAYEQYF.

This chain links TRBV28 with TRBJ1-5, with a weak D call TRBD1 (5 bases). Trimming pared 5 bases from V and 4 bases from J, leaving 18 bases between. This CDR3 contains 16 residues. Germline V gene lookup returns CDR1 MDHEN and CDR2 SYDVKM. CDR3 sequence: CASSPGGSKGNQPQHF. Here the CDR3 DNA reads TGTGCCAGCAGTCCGGGGGGATCCAAGGGGAATCAGCCCCAGCATTTT.

This chain uses TRBV20-1 with TRBJ2-5; 13 positions match TRBD2. The CDR3 has 16 amino acids. The V and J ends lost 6 bases and 3 bases, in that order; junction bases with no gene match: 10. From germline, CDR1 is DFQATT and CDR2 SNEGSKA (reference sequence). The CDR3 nucleotides are TGCAGTGCCGTGGTACTAGCGGGGGGGCAAGAAGAGACCCAGTACTTC. It codes for CSAVVLAGGQEETQYF.

This clonotype appeared a few times. The chain has TRBV5-5 and TRBJ2-6; 10 positions agree with TRBD1. The CDR3 loop spans 16 amino acids. With V trimmed by 4 bases and J by 4 bases, 5 bases remained unmatched. Germline V gene data show CDR1 as SGHKS and CDR2 as YYEKEE (reference sequence). The CDR3 is CASSVTGGSGANVLTF. Here the CDR3 DNA reads TGTGCCAGCAGCGTGACAGGGGGCTCCGGGGCCAACGTCCTGACTTTC.

The rearrangement uses TRBV7-3 and TRBJ2-2; possibly TRBD2 for D (5 bases). The germline V and J ends were trimmed by 5 bases and 5 bases, with 18 bases remaining between them. Germline values: CDR1 SGHTA, CDR2 FQGTGA. This CDR3 is built from 16 residues. The CDR3 bases are TGTGCCAGCAGCCAAGGCGGGTCAGGTTGGACCGGGGAGCTGTTTTTT. Residues: CASSQGGSGWTGELFF.

In its sample, this clonotype was seen a few times. The chain combines TRBV7-2 with TRBJ2-5; 8 bases map to TRBD2. CDR1 and CDR2 from the germline V gene are SGHTA and FQGNSA. The J segment lost 2 bases and the V segment lost 1 base, leaving 6 bases of the junction unmatched. The CDR3 has 16 residues. CDR3 loop: CASSLELAGPQETQYF. As DNA, the CDR3 is TGTGCCAGCAGCTTAGAGCTAGCGGGCCCACAAGAGACCCAGTACTTC.

The genes are TRBV11-2 and TRBJ2-5; a possible D gene is TRBD2 (5 bases). CDR3 length: 13 residues. In germline, CDR1 is SGHAT, CDR2 FQNNGV. V lost 2 bases, J lost 5 bases, and 9 bases lay in between. The CDR3: CASSLWERETQYF. The CDR3 nucleotides read TGTGCCAGCAGCTTATGGGAGCGGGAGACCCAGTACTTC.

The V gene is TRBV20-1, the J gene TRBJ1-5; the D gene is possibly TRBD1 (5 bases). The germline V and J ends were trimmed by 3 bases and 6 bases, with 15 bases remaining between them. This CDR3 has 14 amino acids. Per germline, CDR1 DFQATT and CDR2 SNEGSKA (reference sequence). CDR3 bases: TGCAGTGCTAGTTTGGGAGGGGCCAGTCAGCCCCAGCATTTT. Its translation: CSASLGGASQPQHF.

The chain has TRBV9 and TRBJ1-2, with D perhaps matching TRBD1 (5 bases). This CDR3 is 13 amino acids long. Deletions cut 3 bases from V and 8 bases from J, with 14 bases between. Germline V gene sequence: CDR1 SGDLS, CDR2 YYNGEE. The CDR3 reads CASSESVRGGYTF. As DNA, the CDR3 is TGTGCCAGCAGCGAAAGTGTAAGGGGCGGCTACACCTTC.

V is TRBV7-6 and J is TRBJ2-1; 14 positions match TRBD2. The J segment lost 2 bases and the V segment lost 5 bases, leaving 11 bases of the junction unmatched. The CDR3 is 19 amino acids. Germline CDR1 reads SGHVS; CDR2 reads FNYEAQ. CDR3 nucleotide sequence: TGTGCCAGCAGCCCCTTTCCGGGACTAGCGGGGGCCCCCTACAATGAGCAGTTCTTC. Its translation: CASSPFPGLAGAPYNEQFF.

V and J are TRBV7-9 and TRBJ1-5; TRBD1 is a possible D gene (6 bases). Between the trimmed V and J ends, which lost 5 bases and 2 bases, there was a span of 16 bases. The CDR3 spans 16 residues. Germline V gene lookup returns CDR1 SEHNR and CDR2 FQNEAQ (reference sequence). The chain's CDR3 is CASSPMEGVGNQPQHF. The CDR3 region has the DNA TGTGCCAGCAGCCCAATGGAGGGGGTAGGCAATCAGCCCCAGCATTTT.